The clone carrying this T cell receptor beta chain has more than one count but fewer than ten. The source material, RNA transcripts, was used to amplify TCR beta CDR3 regions. An initial round of RT-PCR targeting the TCR CDR3 relied on the HTBI primer set. MiXCR, applied by TCRdb to the multiplex PCR reads, yields one record per CDR3 protein. The sample holds over 650,000 distinct CDR3 sequences, about a sixth seen once. This sample was included in a study of T cells in Graves' hyperthyroidism and ophthalmopathy. The CDR3 extends over 15 amino acids. Trimming removed 1 base at V and 2 bases at J, with 12 bases between. Germline-derived CDR1 and CDR2 are MNHNS and SASEGT.

The sample taken for sequencing was blood. The sequence was collected from a man in his late teens or twenties with Graves' hyperthyroidism. This chain uses TRBV6-1 with TRBJ2-7, with a weak D call TRBD1 (5 bases). In DNA, the CDR3 is TGTGCCAGCAGTGAAGGGACATTCAACACCTACGAGCAGTACTTC. Encoded protein: CASSEGTFNTYEQYF.